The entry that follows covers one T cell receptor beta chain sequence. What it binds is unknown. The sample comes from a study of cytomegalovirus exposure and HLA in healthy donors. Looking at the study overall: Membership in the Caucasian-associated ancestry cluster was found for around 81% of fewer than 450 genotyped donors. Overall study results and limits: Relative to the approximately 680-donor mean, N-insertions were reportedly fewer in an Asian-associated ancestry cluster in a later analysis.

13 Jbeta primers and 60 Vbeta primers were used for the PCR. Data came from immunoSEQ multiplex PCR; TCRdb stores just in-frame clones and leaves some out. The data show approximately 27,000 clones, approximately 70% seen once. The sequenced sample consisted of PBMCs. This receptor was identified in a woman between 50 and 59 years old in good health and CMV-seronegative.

Written as DNA, the CDR3 is TGTGCCAGTAGTTCAAGACAGGTCGCTGAAGCTTTCTTT. Translation gives CASSSRQVAEAFF. The chain recombines TRBV19 with TRBJ1-1, with D tentatively TRBD1 (6 bases). The CDR3 totals 13 residues. V was cut by 5 bases and J by 6 bases, with 13 bases left in between. CDR1 is LNHDA, CDR2 SQIVND, per germline (reference sequence).